This entry lists 29 T cell receptor beta chains sequenced from one sample in a study of T cells in Graves' hyperthyroidism and ophthalmopathy. RNA transcripts were the template for amplifying TCR beta CDR3 regions. First-round RT-PCR with HTBI primers amplified the TCR CDR3 region. TCRdb fed the multiplex PCR reads into MiXCR, producing one record per CDR3 protein. The data hold around 600,000 distinct CDR3 sequences, with approximately 15% observed a single time. The sample consisted of blood. The receptors derive from a woman aged 18-35 years with Graves' ophthalmopathy.

This clonotype has at least ten counts. The V call is TRBV12-3 or TRBV12-4, the J call TRBJ2-7; 7 nucleotides line up with TRBD1. V trimming: 3 bases; J trimming: 2 bases; junction bases outside the gene matches: 4. The CDR3 sequence is 14 residues long. CDR3: CASSFGTVTYEQYF. CDR3 nucleotides: TGTGCCAGCAGTTTCGGGACAGTTACCTACGAGCAGTACTTC.

The sample holds many counts of this clonotype. The rearrangement uses TRBV6-1 and TRBJ2-5; TRBD1 is a possible D gene (5 bases). CDR1 is MNHNS and CDR2 is SASEGT in the germline V gene. V lost 0 bases and J 5 bases, leaving 22 bases between the germline ends. The CDR3 sequence is 18 residues long. Written as DNA, the CDR3 is TGTGCCAGCAGTGAAGCAGGACACCTACTCCCACTCGGGGAGACCCAGTACTTC. Translating gives CASSEAGHLLPLGETQYF.

This clonotype was picked up many times. The chain joins TRBV6-1 to TRBJ1-2, with 7 bases aligning to TRBD1. Germline V gene lookup returns CDR1 MNHNS and CDR2 SASEGT. This CDR3 has 15 amino acids. V dropped 0 bases and J dropped 4; count of bases not matched to a gene: 5. The CDR3 spells CASSEAAQGRYGYTF. In DNA form, the CDR3 reads TGTGCCAGCAGTGAAGCGGCACAGGGGCGCTATGGCTACACCTTC.

This sequence joins TRBV5-8 and TRBJ1-4, with D maybe TRBD1 (5 bases). Germline CDR1 SGHTS, CDR2 YDEGEE. The length of the CDR3 is 14 residues. Trimming pared 5 bases from V and 6 bases from J, leaving 14 bases between. CDR3 DNA: TGTGCCAGCAGTCGGGACCTTCCGGATGAAAAACTGTTTTTT. Translation: CASSRDLPDEKLFF.

This clonotype turned up a few times. The chain employs TRBV14 and TRBJ1-3; no firm D call. This CDR3 contains 14 residues. The V and J ends lost 0 bases and 3 bases respectively, with 6 bases between them. Germline V lookup: CDR1 SGHDN, CDR2 FVKESK. In DNA, the CDR3 is TGTGCCAGCAGCCAAGAAGCCGTTGGAAACACCATATATTTT. Protein product: CASSQEAVGNTIYF.

The chain links TRBV29-1 to TRBJ2-3, with TRBD2 matching over 7 bases. Germline V gives CDR1 SQVTM, CDR2 ANQGSEA. Trimming removed 7 bases from V and 0 bases from J; junction bases left unmatched: 10. This CDR3 has 15 residues. The CDR3: CSAERDATSTDTQYF. In nucleotides, the CDR3 is TGCAGCGCGGAGCGGGACGCAACTAGCACAGATACGCAGTATTTT.

The chain carries TRBV6-2 or TRBV6-3 and TRBJ1-1; the match to TRBD1 covers 7 bases. The germline gives CDR1 MNHEY, CDR2 SVGEGT. CDR3 length equals 13 residues. The trim removed 6 bases at V and 4 bases at J, leaving 5 bases unmatched. The CDR3 DNA is TGTGCCAGCAGACTAGACAGGGCCACTGAAGCTTTCTTT. Protein: CASRLDRATEAFF.

In its sample, this clonotype was seen many times. V usage is TRBV29-1 and J usage is TRBJ1-1; D gene ambiguous. Germline V gene sequence: CDR1 SQVTM, CDR2 ANQGSEA. The V end lost 5 bases, the J end lost 6 bases, and 16 bases lay between the germline ends. The CDR3 runs 13 residues. For the CDR3, the DNA is TGCAGCGTTCGCGACGGGAGGAAGGCTGAAGCTTTCTTT. As protein: CSVRDGRKAEAFF. The variable domain in full, completed from reference TRBV29-1 and TRBJ1-1, reads SAVISQKPSRDICQRGTSLTIQCQVDSQVTMMFWYRQQPGQSLTLIATANQGSEATYESGFVIDKFPISRPNLTFSTLTVSNMSPEDSSIYLCSVRDGRKAEAFFGQGTRLTVV.

The table lists this clonotype with many counts. The chain combines TRBV12-5 with TRBJ2-3; 12 bases are shared with TRBD1. The CDR3 has 18 amino acids. Trimming removed 0 bases from V and 5 bases from J; junction bases left unmatched: 9. Germline CDR1 LGHNT, CDR2 FRNRAP. This CDR3 reads CASGLVIGTGGEGDTQYF. CDR3 nucleotide sequence: TGTGCTAGTGGTTTGGTAATAGGGACAGGGGGCGAGGGAGATACGCAGTATTTT.

This clonotype was counted many times. V and J are TRBV5-1 and TRBJ2-1; possible D gene TRBD2, 5 bases. Germline CDR1 reads SGHRS; CDR2 reads YFSETQ. The CDR3 length is 15 residues. Trimming shortened V by 0 bases and J by 5 bases, and 12 bases separated the two germline ends. CDR3 sequence: CASSLVVALDNEQFF. The CDR3 nucleotides are TGCGCCAGCAGCTTGGTAGTAGCGTTGGACAATGAGCAGTTCTTC.

This clonotype showed up many times. This chain links TRBV6-1 with TRBJ1-2; 9 bases match TRBD1. V dropped 6 bases and J dropped 3; count of bases not matched to a gene: 8. The CDR3 runs to 15 residues. Per germline, CDR1 MNHNS and CDR2 SASEGT. CDR3 amino acids: CASSLGQGGYYGYTF. The CDR3 nucleotides are TGTGCCAGCAGCTTGGGACAGGGTGGATACTATGGCTACACCTTC.

The chain recombines TRBV7-8 with TRBJ2-4; 11 bases line up with TRBD1. Germline trimming cut 4 bases from V and 11 bases from J; bases unmatched to any gene: 10. The CDR3 has 15 amino acids. Germline V gives CDR1 SGHVS, CDR2 FQNEAQ. CDR3 DNA sequence: TGTGCCAGCAGCTCATTCCTGGACAGGGGGCGTTTTCAGTACTTC. Its protein is CASSSFLDRGRFQYF.

The sample holds many counts of this clonotype. The chain uses TRBV20-1 and TRBJ2-1, with TRBD1 identical over 11 bases. J gave up 6 bases and V 3 bases, and 7 bases lay outside the gene matches. Germline-derived CDR1 and CDR2 are DFQATT and SNEGSKA (reference sequence). The CDR3 spans 15 residues. Here the CDR3 reads CSARTGTGGLNEQFF. CDR3 nucleotide sequence: TGCAGTGCTAGGACCGGGACAGGGGGTCTCAATGAGCAGTTCTTC.

This clonotype has a count of ten or more. CDR3 residues: CASSYGGLGQGLGYTF. In DNA, the CDR3 is TGTGCCAGCAGTTACGGGGGATTGGGACAGGGTTTGGGCTACACCTTC. The chain has TRBV6-6 and TRBJ1-2; 9 positions agree with TRBD1. There are 16 residues in the CDR3. V was clipped by 2 bases and J by 8 bases; unmatched bases: 12. Germline V gene data show CDR1 as MNHNY and CDR2 as SVGAGI (reference sequence).

This clonotype was seen ten or more times. The chain couples TRBV20-1 to TRBJ2-5; D tentatively reads TRBD1 or TRBD2 (5 bases each). The CDR3 sequence is 14 residues long. Germline V gives CDR1 DFQATT, CDR2 SNEGSKA (reference sequence). V lost 6 bases to trimming and J lost 5 bases, with 19 bases between them. The CDR3 protein is CSAPALGGRETQYF. The DNA for the CDR3 is TGCAGTGCCCCCGCACTTGGGGGAAGGGAGACCCAGTACTTC.

The chain links TRBV30 to TRBJ1-3; D possibly corresponds to TRBD1 (6 bases). This CDR3 contains 14 residues. Deletions cut 8 bases from V and 0 bases from J, with 14 bases between. The V gene's germline CDR1 is GTSNPN and CDR2 SVGIG (reference sequence). The DNA for the CDR3 is TGTGCCGGGGGACAAACGGGCTCTGGAAACACCATATATTTT. Translating gives CAGGQTGSGNTIYF. The whole variable domain, remainder taken from reference TRBV30 and TRBJ1-3, is SQTIHQWPATLVQPVGSPLSLECTVEGTSNPNLYWYRQAAGRGLQLLFYSVGIGQISSEVPQNLSASRPQDRQFILSSKKLLLSDSGFYLCAGGQTGSGNTIYFGEGSWLTVV.

This clonotype was recorded many times. This chain joins TRBV18 and TRBJ2-7; TRBD2 is a possible D gene (6 bases). The CDR3 has 15 residues. CDR1 and CDR2 from the germline V gene are KGHSH and LQKENI. V was cut by 0 bases and J by 5 bases, with 14 bases left in between. As DNA, the CDR3 is TGTGCCAGCTCACCACCGGTGGAGTGGAGGGACGAGCAGTACTTC. Amino acid sequence: CASSPPVEWRDEQYF.

This clonotype was counted many times. The chain couples TRBV27 to TRBJ2-3; the match to TRBD2 covers 13 bases. This CDR3 is built from 14 residues. Germline V gene lookup returns CDR1 MNHEY and CDR2 SMNVEV (reference sequence). The V gene end was trimmed by 6 bases and the J gene end by 7 bases; junction bases not matched to a gene: 4. In DNA, the CDR3 is TGTGCCAGCAGCAGGACTAGCGGGAGAAATACGCAGTATTTT. Protein product: CASSRTSGRNTQYF.

This clonotype has at least ten counts. V usage is TRBV28 and J usage is TRBJ2-1; the D gene is possibly TRBD1 (5 bases). The CDR3 has 14 residues. Germline V gene data show CDR1 as MDHEN and CDR2 as SYDVKM. With 5 bases removed from V and 5 bases from J, the gap between germline ends came to 13 bases. This CDR3 reads CASSPVGADNEQFF. The CDR3 nucleotides read TGTGCCAGCAGTCCTGTTGGGGCTGACAATGAGCAGTTCTTC.

This clonotype was counted ten times or more. The chain recombines TRBV28 with TRBJ1-1, with a possible D match to TRBD1 (6 bases). Germline lookup yields CDR1 MDHEN and CDR2 SYDVKM. Trimming stripped 5 bases from V and 3 bases from J, with 13 bases between. This CDR3 has 14 amino acids. As DNA, the CDR3 is TGTGCCAGCAGTCCGACGGAGGGGGACACTGAAGCTTTCTTT. Its translation is CASSPTEGDTEAFF.

The chain has TRBV7-6 and TRBJ2-5, with 9 nucleotides matching TRBD1. In germline, CDR1 is SGHVS, CDR2 FNYEAQ. V gave up 5 bases and J gave up 1 base; unmatched junction bases: 5. The CDR3 extends over 15 amino acids. The CDR3 DNA reads as TGTGCCAGCAGCCGCAAGACAGGGGGCCAAGAGACCCAGTACTTC. It codes for CASSRKTGGQETQYF.

In this sample, this clonotype turned up many times. The genes are TRBV5-1 and TRBJ2-7, with 10 bases that match TRBD2. V dropped 3 bases and J dropped 3; count of bases not matched to a gene: 9. This CDR3 contains 16 residues. Germline V lookup: CDR1 SGHRS, CDR2 YFSETQ. DNA of the CDR3: TGCGCCAGCAGCTGGGGTTTAGCGGGAGGCGTCTACGAGCAGTACTTC. This codes for CASSWGLAGGVYEQYF. Together with reference TRBV5-1 and TRBJ2-7, the CDR3 gives the full variable domain: KAGVTQTPRYLIKTRGQQVTLSCSPISGHRSVSWYQQTPGQGLQFLFEYFSETQRNKGNFPGRFSGRQFSNSRSEMNVSTLELGDSALYLCASSWGLAGGVYEQYFGPGTRLTVT.

This clonotype was picked up many times. This rearrangement joins TRBV11-2 to TRBJ2-1; TRBD2 matches 7 bases. The CDR3 length is 15 residues. CDR1 is SGHAT, CDR2 FQNNGV, per germline. The V and J ends lost 5 bases and 3 bases, in that order; junction bases with no gene match: 7. CDR3 residues: CASSPPGLLYNEQFF. DNA for the CDR3: TGTGCCAGCAGCCCCCCGGGACTACTCTACAATGAGCAGTTCTTC.

Comments on this clonotype: An end of the junction does not agree with germline; a read error may underlie this. The rearrangement links TRBV10-1 to TRBJ1-6; perhaps TRBD1 as D (6 bases). In germline, CDR1 is WNHNN, CDR2 SYGVQD (reference sequence). The CDR3 extends over 12 amino acids. The CDR3 sequence is CATGQPNSPLHF. The CDR3 DNA reads TGTGCCACCGGACAGCCAAATTCACCCCTCCACTTT.

In this sample, this clonotype turned up a few times. The gene calls are TRBV7-9 and TRBJ1-2, with D unresolved. The length of the CDR3 is 13 residues. The germline CDR1 and CDR2 sequences are SEHNR and FQNEAQ (reference sequence). V lost 10 bases and J 7 bases, leaving 19 bases between the germline ends. CDR3 nucleotide sequence: TGTGCCACCCTACCCCACCGGGGTGGTGGCTACACCTTC. Protein: CATLPHRGGGYTF. Using reference TRBV7-9 and TRBJ1-2 for the parts outside the CDR3, the full variable domain is DTGVSQNPRHKITKRGQNVTFRCDPISEHNRLYWYRQTLGQGPEFLTYFQNEAQLEKSRLLSDRFSAERPKGSFSTLEIQRTEQGDSAMYLCATLPHRGGGYTFGSGTRLTVV.

This clonotype showed up many times. The chain links TRBV30 to TRBJ1-1; D ambiguous. Trimming cost V 2 bases and J 3 bases, with 13 bases left between them. The CDR3 is made up of 14 amino acids. Germline loops: CDR1 GTSNPN, CDR2 SVGIG (reference sequence). The CDR3 DNA follows: TGTGCCTGGAGTAAGGGCCCCCAAGACACTGAAGCTTTCTTT. This sequence encodes CAWSKGPQDTEAFF.

This rearrangement joins TRBV5-1 to TRBJ2-5; D call uncertain. V was trimmed by 3 bases and J by 4 bases, leaving 16 bases between them. Germline-derived CDR1 and CDR2 are SGHRS and YFSETQ. The CDR3 has 15 residues. CDR3 region: CASSSGEPTGETQYF. CDR3 nucleotides: TGCGCCAGCAGCTCTGGGGAACCTACTGGAGAGACCCAGTACTTC.

The chain links TRBV27 to TRBJ2-3, with D uncertain. V lost 3 bases, J lost 2 bases, and 6 bases lay in between. CDR3 size: 13 residues. Germline V CDR1 and CDR2: MNHEY, SMNVEV (reference sequence). The CDR3 region is CASSFTYTDTQYF. The CDR3 DNA reads TGTGCCAGCAGTTTCACATACACAGATACGCAGTATTTT.

This clonotype appeared once. The rearrangement uses TRBV5-4 and TRBJ1-5; D not resolved. CDR1 is SGHNT, CDR2 YYREEE, per germline (reference sequence). V dropped 1 base and J dropped 3 bases, with 14 bases sitting between them. CDR3 length: 16 amino acids. The CDR3 loop is CASSLNTVPFNQPQHF. CDR3 nucleotides: TGTGCCAGCAGCTTGAATACGGTCCCTTTCAATCAGCCCCAGCATTTT. Combining the CDR3 with reference TRBV5-4 and TRBJ1-5 gives the whole variable domain ETGVTQSPTHLIKTRGQQVTLRCSSQSGHNTVSWYQQALGQGPQFIFQYYREEENGRGNFPPRFSGLQFPNYSSELNVNALELDDSALYLCASSLNTVPFNQPQHFGDGTRLSIL.